This T cell receptor beta chain was sequenced during a study of blood T cell repertoires in COVID-19. Study background: Acute and convalescent COVID-19 specimens originated in the United States, Italy and Spain. T cells, B-cell-depleted T cells, or PBMCs provided the cDNA or gDNA that served as material.

Germline V gene lookup returns CDR1 LNHDA and CDR2 SQIVND (reference sequence). After removal of 3 bases from V and 7 bases from J, the junction contained 6 bases not matched to a gene. The CDR3 has 15 residues. This clone was counted a single time. Original processing methods: Estimates of nucleated cell counts were drawn from the amplification of reference gene primers. Produced via immunoSEQ multiplex PCR; TCRdb's table is partial and in-frame only. The V and J calls and the clone size are those of that table, but D and trimming were determined from the DNA. The repertoire holds about 200,000 clones, around 82% seen once, with about 11% in the top ten.

This TCR came from a man aged 35 to 55 who had recovered from COVID-19. The sample taken for sequencing was PBMCs or T cells enriched from blood (not recorded which). The chain is built from TRBV19 and TRBJ2-1; 10 bases match TRBD2. CDR3 in DNA: TGTGCCAGTAGTATCGGTCTAGCGGGAGCTAATGAGCAGTTCTTC. It yields the protein CASSIGLAGANEQFF.